The 3 T cell receptor beta chains listed next were all sequenced from one sample in a study of T cells after yellow fever vaccination (dated by TCRdb to about 2019). This specimen's treatment or condition label, interpreted: live attenuated yellow fever vaccine strain. Libraries were prepared through 5' RACE. Sequencer: Illumina NovaSeq 6000. TCRdb ran its own pipeline on the public reads, namely fastp trimming at Q25 and MiXCR clone calling, and kept in-frame beta chains. Each CDR3 protein appears once, grouped with its most common genes and DNA. Across this sample there are under 350,000 distinct CDR3 sequences, with approximately 4% seen only once. Around 25% of the sample rests with the top ten. Sequencing used PBMCs, obtained 5 days after the yellow fever booster vaccination. Receptors originate from a man aged 18 to 29 who received the YFV17D yellow fever vaccine.

This clonotype occurred a few times. The rearrangement links TRBV12-3 or TRBV12-4 to TRBJ1-1; D perhaps matches TRBD1 (5 bases). The CDR3 runs to 14 residues. Trimming removed 3 bases from V and 5 bases from J, with 13 bases in between. The DNA of the CDR3 is TGTGCCAGCAGTTTCACAGGTTTAGGGACTGAAGCTTTCTTT. It encodes CASSFTGLGTEAFF.

This clonotype was counted between two and nine times. The chain links TRBV4-1 to TRBJ2-1; tentative D call: TRBD1 (6 bases). V gave up 1 base and J gave up 7 bases, with 14 bases separating them. This CDR3 has 15 residues. The germline gives CDR1 MGHRA, CDR2 YSYEKL. CDR3: CASSQVAGVRNEQFF. CDR3 sequence (DNA): TGCGCCAGCAGCCAAGTGGCAGGGGTCAGGAATGAGCAGTTCTTC.

The chain recombines TRBV10-3 with TRBJ2-5; D may be TRBD1 or TRBD2 (7 bases each). Germline assignment: CDR1 ENHRY and CDR2 SYGVKD. This CDR3 comprises 20 residues. V was clipped by 1 base and J by 2 bases, with 26 bases between them. The CDR3 DNA sequence: TGTGCCATCAGTGAGTTCGGCGACAGGGTGCCCTCGGGAGGTCAAGAGACCCAGTACTTC. This codes for CAISEFGDRVPSGGQETQYF.